This T cell receptor (beta chain) was retrieved from a study of OX40 agonist ivuxolimab in advanced cancers. Germline V gene data show CDR1 as MNHEY and CDR2 as SVGAGI. The CDR3 loop spans 15 amino acids. Trimming left V 6 bases short and J 2 bases short, with 16 bases between. Generated by immunoSEQ multiplex PCR, the TCRdb table keeps only in-frame clones and is missing some. The profile shows tens of thousands of clones, 65% to 85% of them singletons. The chain employs TRBV6-5 and TRBJ1-2, with D perhaps TRBD1 (5 bases). The sequence was collected from an adult with an advanced solid tumor such as melanoma, head and neck, liver or kidney cancer. Sequencing was performed on CD4+ or CD8+ T cells sorted from blood, taken in a trial of the OX40 agonist ivuxolimab. CDR3 loop: CASSYSAGGNYGYTF. CDR3 nucleotide sequence: TGTGCCAGCAGCTATAGTGCTGGGGGGAACTATGGCTACACCTTC.